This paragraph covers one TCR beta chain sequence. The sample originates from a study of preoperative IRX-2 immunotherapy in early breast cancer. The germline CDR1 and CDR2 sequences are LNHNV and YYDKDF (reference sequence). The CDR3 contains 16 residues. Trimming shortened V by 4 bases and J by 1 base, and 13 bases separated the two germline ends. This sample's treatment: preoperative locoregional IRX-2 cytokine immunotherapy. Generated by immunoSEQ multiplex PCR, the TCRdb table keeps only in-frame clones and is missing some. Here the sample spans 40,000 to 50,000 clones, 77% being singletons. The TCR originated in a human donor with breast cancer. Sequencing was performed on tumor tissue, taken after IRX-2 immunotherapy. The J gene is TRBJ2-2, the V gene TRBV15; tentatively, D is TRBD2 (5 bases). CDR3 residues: CATSTDSVENTGELFF. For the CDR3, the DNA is TGTGCCACCAGCACTGATAGCGTAGAGAACACCGGGGAGCTGTTTTTT.